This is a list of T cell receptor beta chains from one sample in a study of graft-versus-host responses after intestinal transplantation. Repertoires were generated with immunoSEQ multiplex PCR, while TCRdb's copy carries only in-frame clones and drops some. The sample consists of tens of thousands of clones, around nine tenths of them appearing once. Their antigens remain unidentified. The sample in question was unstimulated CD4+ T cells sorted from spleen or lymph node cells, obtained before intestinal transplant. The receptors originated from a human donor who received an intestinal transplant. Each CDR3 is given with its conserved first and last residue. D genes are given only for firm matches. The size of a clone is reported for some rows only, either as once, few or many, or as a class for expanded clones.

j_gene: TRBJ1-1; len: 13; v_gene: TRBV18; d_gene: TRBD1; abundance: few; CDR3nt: TGTGCCAGCTCACCGGGACAGAGACTTGAAGCTTTCTTT; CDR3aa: CASSPGQRLEAFF
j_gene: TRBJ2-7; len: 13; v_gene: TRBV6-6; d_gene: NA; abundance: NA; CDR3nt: TGTGCCAGCAGCTCTAAAACCCGAAACGAGCAGTACTTC; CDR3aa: CASSSKTRNEQYF
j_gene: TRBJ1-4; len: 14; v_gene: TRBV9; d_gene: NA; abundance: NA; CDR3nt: TGTGCCAGCAGCCCGGGGGGGTTTAATGAAAAACTGTTTTTT; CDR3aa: CASSPGGFNEKLFF
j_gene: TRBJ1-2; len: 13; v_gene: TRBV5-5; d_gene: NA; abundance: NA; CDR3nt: TGTGCCAGCAGCCGCGACAGCCCCTATGGCTACACCTTC; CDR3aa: CASSRDSPYGYTF
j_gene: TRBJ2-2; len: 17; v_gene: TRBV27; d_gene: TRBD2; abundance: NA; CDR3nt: TGTGCCAGCAGTTTATCAGCTAGCGGGACGTACCTAGGGGAGCTGTTTTTT; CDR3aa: CASSLSASGTYLGELFF
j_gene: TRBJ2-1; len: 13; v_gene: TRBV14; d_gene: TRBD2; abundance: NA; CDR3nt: TGTGCCAGCAGCCCGGGACTAGCGGGGGTTCAGTTCTTC; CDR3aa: CASSPGLAGVQFF
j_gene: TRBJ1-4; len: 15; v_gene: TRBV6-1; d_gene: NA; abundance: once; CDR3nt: TGTGCCAGCAGTGAAGCGGCCGCAACTAATGAAAAACTGTTTTTT; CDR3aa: CASSEAAATNEKLFF
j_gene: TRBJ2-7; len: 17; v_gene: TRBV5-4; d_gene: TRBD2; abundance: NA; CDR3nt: TGTGCCAGCAGCTTGGCTAGCGGGGGGCTCAGCTCCTACGAGCAGTACTTC; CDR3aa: CASSLASGGLSSYEQYF
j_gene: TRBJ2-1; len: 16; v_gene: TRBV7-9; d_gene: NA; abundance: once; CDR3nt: TGTGCCAGCAGCTCCCACCGGGACTTTCCTTACAATGAGCAGTTCTTC; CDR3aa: CASSSHRDFPYNEQFF
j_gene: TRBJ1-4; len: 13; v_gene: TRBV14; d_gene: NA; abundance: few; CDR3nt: TGTGCCAGCAGCCAGAGGCCGTCTGAAAAACTGTTTTTT; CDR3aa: CASSQRPSEKLFF
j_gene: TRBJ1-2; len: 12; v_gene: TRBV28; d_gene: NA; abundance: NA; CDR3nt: TGTGCCAGTTATCGGGGGAGGTATGGCTACACCTTC; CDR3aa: CASYRGRYGYTF
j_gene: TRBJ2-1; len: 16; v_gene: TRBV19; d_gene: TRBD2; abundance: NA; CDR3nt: TGTGCCAGTACTCAGGTTTTTAGCGGGGTTTACAATGAGCAGTTCTTC; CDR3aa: CASTQVFSGVYNEQFF
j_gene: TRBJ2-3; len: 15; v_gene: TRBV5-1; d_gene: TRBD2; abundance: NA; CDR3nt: TGCGCCAGCAGCTTGGAGGGACTAGGCGCAGATACGCAGTATTTT; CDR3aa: CASSLEGLGADTQYF
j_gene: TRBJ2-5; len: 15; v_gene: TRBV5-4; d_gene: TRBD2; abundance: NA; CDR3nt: TGTGCCAGCAGTTCAAAGCGGGAGGCGCAAGAGACCCAGTACTTC; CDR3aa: CASSSKREAQETQYF
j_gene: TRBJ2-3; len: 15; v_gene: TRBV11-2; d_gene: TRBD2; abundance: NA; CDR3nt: TGTGCCAGCAGCTTTAGCGGGAGGGCGACAGATACGCAGTATTTT; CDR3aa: CASSFSGRATDTQYF
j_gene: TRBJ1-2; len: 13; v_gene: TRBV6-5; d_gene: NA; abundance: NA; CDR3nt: TGTGCCAGCAGTCCACGGACAGTCTATGGCTACACCTTC; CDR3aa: CASSPRTVYGYTF
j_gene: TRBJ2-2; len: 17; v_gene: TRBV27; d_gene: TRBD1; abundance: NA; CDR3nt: TGTGCCAGCAGTTCTAATCGGGACAGGGGGCAGACCGGGGAGCTGTTTTTT; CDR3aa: CASSSNRDRGQTGELFF
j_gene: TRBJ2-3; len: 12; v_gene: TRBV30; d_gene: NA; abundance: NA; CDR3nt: TGTGCCTGGGACGGGATCACAGATACGCAGTATTTT; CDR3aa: CAWDGITDTQYF
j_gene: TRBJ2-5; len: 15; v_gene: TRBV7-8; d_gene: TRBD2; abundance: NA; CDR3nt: TGTGCCAGCAGCGGGGGACTAGCGTTCAAAGAGACCCAGTACTTC; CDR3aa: CASSGGLAFKETQYF
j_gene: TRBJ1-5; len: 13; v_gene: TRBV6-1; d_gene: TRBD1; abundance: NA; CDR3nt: TGTGCCAGCAGTCCTTTGGGACAGCCGCCCCAGCATTTT; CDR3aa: CASSPLGQPPQHF
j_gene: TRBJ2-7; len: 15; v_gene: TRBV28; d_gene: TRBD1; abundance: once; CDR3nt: TGTGCCAGCAGTTCTGGACAGGGGAGCTCCTACGAGCAGTACTTC; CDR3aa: CASSSGQGSSYEQYF
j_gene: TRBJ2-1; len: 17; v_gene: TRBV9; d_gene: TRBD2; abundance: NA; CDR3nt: TGTGCCAGCAGTGAAACATCCGGGACTAGCGGGCTCAATGAGCAGTTCTTC; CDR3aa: CASSETSGTSGLNEQFF
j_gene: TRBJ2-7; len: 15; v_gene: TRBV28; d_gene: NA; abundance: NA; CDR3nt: TGTGCCAGCAACTCTGGTAGCCTGGTCTCCTACGAGCAGTACTTC; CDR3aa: CASNSGSLVSYEQYF
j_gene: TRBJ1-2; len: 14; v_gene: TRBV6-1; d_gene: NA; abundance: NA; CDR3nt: TGTGCCAGCTCCTCAGGGGCGTCTAACTATGGCTACACCTTC; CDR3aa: CASSSGASNYGYTF
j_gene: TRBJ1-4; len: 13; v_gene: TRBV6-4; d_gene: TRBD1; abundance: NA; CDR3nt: TGTGCCAGCAACGGAAGGGGGCATGAAAAACTGTTTTTT; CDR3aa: CASNGRGHEKLFF
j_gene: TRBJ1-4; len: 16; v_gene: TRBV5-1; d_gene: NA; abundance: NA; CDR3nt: TGCGCCAGCAGCTTGGCCCAACAGGGTAGGCTCGAAAAACTGTTTTTT; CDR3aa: CASSLAQQGRLEKLFF